This TCR beta chain was sequenced in a study of blood T cell repertoires in COVID-19. Study information: Donors in the United States, Italy and Spain gave samples during acute or convalescent COVID-19.

The V and J ends lost 4 bases and 5 bases respectively, with 18 bases between them. Germline CDR1 is SGHRS and CDR2 is YFSETQ. The CDR3 runs to 15 residues. This table comes from immunoSEQ multiplex PCR, and its TCRdb copy is limited to in-frame clones, with some not included. Of some 200,000 clones listed, approximately 87% were seen once; the top ten hold 3.7%. The source material was peripheral blood. The rearrangement joins TRBV5-1 to TRBJ2-5, with a tentative D call TRBD1 (6 bases). This clonotype originated in a man between 18 and 29 years old with active or convalescent COVID-19. The CDR3, as DNA: TGCGCCAGCAGCGGAACCCACAGGGTCCGGGAGACCCAGTACTTC. It is translated as CASSGTHRVRETQYF. Complete variable domain (other parts from reference TRBV5-1 and TRBJ2-5): KAGVTQTPRYLIKTRGQQVTLSCSPISGHRSVSWYQQTPGQGLQFLFEYFSETQRNKGNFPGRFSGRQFSNSRSEMNVSTLELGDSALYLCASSGTHRVRETQYFGPGTRLLVL.